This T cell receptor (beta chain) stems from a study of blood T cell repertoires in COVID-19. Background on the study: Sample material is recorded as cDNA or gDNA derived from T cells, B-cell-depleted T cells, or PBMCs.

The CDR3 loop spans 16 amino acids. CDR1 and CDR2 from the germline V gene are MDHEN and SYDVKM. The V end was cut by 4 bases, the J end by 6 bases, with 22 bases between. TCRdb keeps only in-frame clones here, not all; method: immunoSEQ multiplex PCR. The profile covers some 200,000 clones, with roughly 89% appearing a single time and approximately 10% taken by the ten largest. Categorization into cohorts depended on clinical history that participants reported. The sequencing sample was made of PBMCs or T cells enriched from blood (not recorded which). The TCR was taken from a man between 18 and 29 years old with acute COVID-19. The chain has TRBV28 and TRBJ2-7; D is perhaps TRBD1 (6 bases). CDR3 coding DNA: TGTGCCAGCAGTTCCCCCCAGGGATGGGGGCTAGTCGAGCAGTACTTC. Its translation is CASSSPQGWGLVEQYF. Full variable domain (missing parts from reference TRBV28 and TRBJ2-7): DVKVTQSSRYLVKRTGEKVFLECVQDMDHENMFWYRQDPGLGLRLIYFSYDVKMKEKGDIPEGYSVSREKKERFSLILESASTNQTSMYLCASSSPQGWGLVEQYFGPGTRLTVT.